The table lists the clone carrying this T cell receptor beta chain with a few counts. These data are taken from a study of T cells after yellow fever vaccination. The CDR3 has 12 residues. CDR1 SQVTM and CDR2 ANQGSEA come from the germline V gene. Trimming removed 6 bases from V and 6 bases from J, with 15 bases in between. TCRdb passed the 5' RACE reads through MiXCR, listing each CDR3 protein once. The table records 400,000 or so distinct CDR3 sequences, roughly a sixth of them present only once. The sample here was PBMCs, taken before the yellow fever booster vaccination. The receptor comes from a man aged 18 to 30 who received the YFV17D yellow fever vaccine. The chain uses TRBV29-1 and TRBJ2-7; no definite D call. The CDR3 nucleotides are TGCAGCGTCATGTCCGAGTATGGCGAGCAGTACGTC. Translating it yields CSVMSEYGEQYV.